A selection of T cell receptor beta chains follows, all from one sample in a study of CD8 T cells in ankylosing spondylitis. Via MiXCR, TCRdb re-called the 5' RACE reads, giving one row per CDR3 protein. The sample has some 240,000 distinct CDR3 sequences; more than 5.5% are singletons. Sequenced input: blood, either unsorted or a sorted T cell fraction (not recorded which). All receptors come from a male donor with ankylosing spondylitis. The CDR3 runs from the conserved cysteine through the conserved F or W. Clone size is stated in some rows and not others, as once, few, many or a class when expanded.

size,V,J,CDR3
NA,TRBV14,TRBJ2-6,CASSHISFSGANVLTF
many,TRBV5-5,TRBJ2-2,CASSYRDGNTGELFF
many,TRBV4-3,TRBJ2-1,CASSQDRILLAGVDDNEQFF
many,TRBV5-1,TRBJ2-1,CASSLARDRYNEQFF
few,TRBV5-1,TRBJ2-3,CASRGEHRGLSSDTQYF
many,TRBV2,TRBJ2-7,CASSARGGGYEQYF
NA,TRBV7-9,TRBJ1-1,CASSLVQGYTEAFF
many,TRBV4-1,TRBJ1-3,CASSQGTASGNTIYF
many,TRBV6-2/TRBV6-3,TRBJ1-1,CASTYGVNTEAFF
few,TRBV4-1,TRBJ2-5,CASSQLAGVGETQYF
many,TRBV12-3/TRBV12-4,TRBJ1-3,CASSSSSGSENTIYF
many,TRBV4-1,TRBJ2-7,CASSHARGSYEQYF
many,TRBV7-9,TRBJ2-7,CASSPAGDYEQYF
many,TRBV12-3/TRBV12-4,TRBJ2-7,CASSITGGPSYEQYF
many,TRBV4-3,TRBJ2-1,CASSRLSRGWDEQFF
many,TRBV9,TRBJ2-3,CASSVATRFTDTQYF
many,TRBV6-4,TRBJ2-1,CASSARVAGYNEQFF
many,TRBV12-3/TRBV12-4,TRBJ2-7,CASSGLGGATYEQYF
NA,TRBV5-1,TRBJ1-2,CASKGQDGYTF
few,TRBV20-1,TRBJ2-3,CSARVAGRVGADTQYF
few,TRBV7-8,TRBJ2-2,CASSPPGDLAELFF
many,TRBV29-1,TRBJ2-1,CSVVVNEQFF
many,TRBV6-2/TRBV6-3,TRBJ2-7,CASSYENGGLYEQYF
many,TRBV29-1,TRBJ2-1,CSVEGSSYNEQFF
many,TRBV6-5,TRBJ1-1,CASSYPQDGVNTEAFF
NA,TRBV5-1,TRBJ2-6,CASSFSLGANVLTF
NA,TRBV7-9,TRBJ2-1,CASTSRGSYNEQFF
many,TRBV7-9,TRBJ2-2,CASSLLGTGSGELFF
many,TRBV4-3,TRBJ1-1,CASSQGVRTNTEAFF
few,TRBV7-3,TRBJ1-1,CASSPPGRNTEAFF
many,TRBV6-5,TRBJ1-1,CASSYTANTEAFF
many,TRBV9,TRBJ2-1,CASSVGLIVGGEQFF
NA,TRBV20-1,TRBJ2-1,CSATVDNEQFF
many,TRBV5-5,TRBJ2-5,CASIQWRGQETQYF